The TCR beta chain under discussion was sequenced for a study of circulating and synovial CD4+ cells in juvenile arthritis. Whole-study results and caveats: CPL versus bulk CD4 samples: T cell genome counts differed by at least an order of magnitude.

The assay was immunoSEQ multiplex PCR, and TCRdb's table has in-frame clones only and misses some. Here the sample spans approximately 36,000 clones, 85% to 95% being singletons. Patients with active juvenile idiopathic arthritis donated these samples. Concerning this clone itself: Its target is not known.

This CDR3 is 13 amino acids long. Germline V gene lookup returns CDR1 ENHRY and CDR2 SYGVKD. The J segment lost 4 bases and the V segment lost 11 bases, leaving 11 bases of the junction unmatched. The source of this sequence is a human donor with juvenile idiopathic arthritis. Sequenced input: CD4+ T cells from blood. J is TRBJ2-7 and V is TRBV10-3; 7 bases line up with TRBD1. CDR3 in amino acids: CAAPRGGGYEQYF. The CDR3 region has the DNA TGTGCCGCACCGCGAGGGGGCGGGTACGAGCAGTACTTC.